This TCR beta chain was observed in a study of cytomegalovirus exposure and HLA in healthy donors. PCR primers comprised 60 Vbeta and 13 Jbeta primers. Here immunoSEQ multiplex PCR was the method, and the copy in TCRdb shows in-frame clones only, minus some. This table has some 93,000 clones, about 78% appearing once. In the case of this clone: What it binds is not known.

The CDR3 covers 14 residues. V gave up 5 bases and J gave up 7 bases; unmatched junction bases: 5. The germline V gene has CDR1 SEHNR and CDR2 FQNEAQ (reference sequence). General observations from the study: Most TCR sequences proved rare, with some public TCRs found in many donors. A few V segments could not be told apart, such as TRBV6-2 and TRBV6-3, and were left out. Previously analyzed data showed that most TCR beta V segments were productive at a frequency of about 90% or about 30%.

Healthy bone marrow donors formed the donor group. V gene TRBV7-9 combines with J gene TRBJ1-4; 9 nucleotides align to TRBD1. The receptor comes from a woman aged 40 to 55 in good health and CMV-seronegative. Sequencing was carried out using PBMCs. The CDR3 region has the DNA TGTGCCAGCAGCCTACTGACAGGGGGTGAAAAACTGTTTTTT. Translating it yields CASSLLTGGEKLFF.